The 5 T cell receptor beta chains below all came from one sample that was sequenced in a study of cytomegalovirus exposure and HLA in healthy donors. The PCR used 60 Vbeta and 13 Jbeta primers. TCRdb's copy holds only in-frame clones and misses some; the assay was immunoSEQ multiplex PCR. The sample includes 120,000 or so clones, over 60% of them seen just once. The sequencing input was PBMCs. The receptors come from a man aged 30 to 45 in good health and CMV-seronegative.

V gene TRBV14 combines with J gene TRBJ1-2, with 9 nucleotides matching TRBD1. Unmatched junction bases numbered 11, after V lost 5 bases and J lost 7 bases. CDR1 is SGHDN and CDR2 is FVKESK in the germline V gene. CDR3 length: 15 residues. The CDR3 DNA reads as TGTGCCAGCAGCTTGCCGGGACAGGGATCAGGTGGCTACACCTTC. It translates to CASSLPGQGSGGYTF. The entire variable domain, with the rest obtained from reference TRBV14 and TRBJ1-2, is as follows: EAGVTQFPSHSVIEKGQTVTLRCDPISGHDNLYWYRRVMGKEIKFLLHFVKESKQDESGMPNNRFLAERTGGTYSTLKVQPAELEDSGVYFCASSLPGQGSGGYTFGSGTRLTVV.

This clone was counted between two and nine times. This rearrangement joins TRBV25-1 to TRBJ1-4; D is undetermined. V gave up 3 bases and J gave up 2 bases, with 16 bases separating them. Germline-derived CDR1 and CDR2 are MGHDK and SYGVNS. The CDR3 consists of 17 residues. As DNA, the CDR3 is TGTGCCAGCAGTGACGTTTCCCAGTTACATACTAATGAAAAACTGTTTTTT. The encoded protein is CASSDVSQLHTNEKLFF.

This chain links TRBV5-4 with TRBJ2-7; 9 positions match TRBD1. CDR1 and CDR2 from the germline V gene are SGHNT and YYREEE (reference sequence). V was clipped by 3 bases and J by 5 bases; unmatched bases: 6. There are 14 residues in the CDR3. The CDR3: CASSSGTGGNEQYF. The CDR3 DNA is TGTGCCAGCAGCTCTGGCACAGGGGGCAACGAGCAGTACTTC.

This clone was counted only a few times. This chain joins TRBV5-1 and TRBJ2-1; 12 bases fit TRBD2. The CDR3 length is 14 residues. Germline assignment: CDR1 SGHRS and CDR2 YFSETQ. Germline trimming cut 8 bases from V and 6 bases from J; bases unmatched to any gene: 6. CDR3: CASGLAGRGNEQFF. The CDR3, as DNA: TGCGCCAGTGGACTAGCGGGGCGGGGCAATGAGCAGTTCTTC.

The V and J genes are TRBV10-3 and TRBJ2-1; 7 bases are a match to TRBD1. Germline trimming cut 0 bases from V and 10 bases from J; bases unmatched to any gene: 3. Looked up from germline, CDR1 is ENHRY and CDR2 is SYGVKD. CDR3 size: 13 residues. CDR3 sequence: CAISESRTGEQFF. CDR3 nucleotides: TGTGCCATCAGTGAGTCGAGGACAGGCGAGCAGTTCTTC.